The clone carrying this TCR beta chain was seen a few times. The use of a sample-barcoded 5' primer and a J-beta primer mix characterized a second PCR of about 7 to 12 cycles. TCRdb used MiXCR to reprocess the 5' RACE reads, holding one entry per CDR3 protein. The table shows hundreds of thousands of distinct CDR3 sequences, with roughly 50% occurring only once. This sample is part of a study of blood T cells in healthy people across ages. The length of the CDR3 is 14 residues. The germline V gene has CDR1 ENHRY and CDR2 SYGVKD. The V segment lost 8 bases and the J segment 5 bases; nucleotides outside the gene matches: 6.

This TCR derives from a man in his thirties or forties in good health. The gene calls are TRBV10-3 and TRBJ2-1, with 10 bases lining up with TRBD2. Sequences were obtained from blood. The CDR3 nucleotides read TGTGCCATCGGGTCGCTAGCGGGGGACAATGAGCAGTTCTTC. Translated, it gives CAIGSLAGDNEQFF.